The 4 T cell receptor beta chains given below trace back to one sample, sequenced in a study of PD-L1 blockade in urothelial cancer. The time point: peripheral blood 6 weeks after treatment start. Libraries were prepared by immunoSEQ multiplex PCR; TCRdb keeps only in-frame clonotypes and omits some of them. The sample records over 100,000 clones, 91% being singletons. The specimen comprised PBMCs, sampled around atezolizumab (anti-PD-L1) treatment. These receptors were taken from a man in his fifties or sixties with urothelial cancer.

The chain recombines TRBV7-2 with TRBJ2-7, with D possibly matching TRBD1 (6 bases). V was pared by 1 base and J by 3 bases, with 16 bases between. The germline CDR1 and CDR2 sequences are SGHTA and FQGNSA. The CDR3 loop spans 16 amino acids. CDR3 protein: CASSLVTGTRGYEQYF. The DNA of the CDR3 is TGTGCCAGCAGCTTAGTAACCGGGACAAGGGGCTACGAGCAGTACTTC.

The CDR3 protein is CASSPGTGDTDTQYF. CDR3 DNA sequence: TGTGCCAGTAGCCCAGGGACAGGGGACACAGATACGCAGTATTTT. The chain joins TRBV19 to TRBJ2-3, with 10 bases lining up with TRBD1. V was pared by 6 bases and J by 2 bases, with 5 bases of the junction left unmatched. Germline CDR1 LNHDA, CDR2 SQIVND (reference sequence). The CDR3 consists of 15 residues.

This clone was recorded many times. This chain joins TRBV5-1 and TRBJ2-2; perhaps TRBD2 as D (5 bases). This CDR3 region has 13 residues. CDR1 SGHRS and CDR2 YFSETQ come from the germline V gene. Trimming shortened V by 7 bases and J by 4 bases, and 11 bases separated the two germline ends. As DNA, the CDR3 is TGCGCCAGCGGATATAGCGTCACCGGGGAGCTGTTTTTT. Protein product: CASGYSVTGELFF.

V gene TRBV28 combines with J gene TRBJ2-1; TRBD2 matches 7 bases. The CDR3 loop spans 15 amino acids. Germline V gene sequence: CDR1 MDHEN, CDR2 SYDVKM. Trimming cost V 2 bases and J 7 bases; bases outside gene matches: 8. The CDR3 reads CASSLSGTPGNEQFF. Here the CDR3 DNA reads TGTGCCAGCAGTTTAAGCGGGACTCCAGGGAATGAGCAGTTCTTC.